The 17 T cell receptor beta chains in this list originate from one sample, sequenced in a study of human T cells and chemical hapten exposure. TCRdb reprocessed the RACE reads via MiXCR and lists one record per CDR3 protein. The data show 84,000 or so distinct CDR3 sequences, with 10% to 13% seen just once and under 2.5% held by the top ten. Noted time point: patch test 2, 6 weeks after DPC sensitization. Described treatment: therapeutic diphenylcyclopropenone sensitization with weekly scalp DPC. The specimen comprised whole blood, sampled in connection with sensitization to the hapten diphenylcyclopropenone (DPC). The receptors stem from a woman in her twenties or thirties with alopecia areata. Some clones in this sample may be carry-over from other donors' samples.

The chain joins TRBV29-1 to TRBJ2-1; weak D call: TRBD1 (6 bases). Germline V gene sequence: CDR1 SQVTM, CDR2 ANQGSEA. The V gene lost 3 bases and the J gene lost 6 bases, with 18 bases spanning the gap. CDR3 length equals 15 residues. This CDR3 reads CSVEGASSSGNEQFF. CDR3 nucleotide sequence: TGCAGCGTTGAGGGGGCTAGCTCGTCGGGCAATGAGCAGTTCTTC.

In this sample, this clonotype turned up many times. J is TRBJ2-7 and V is TRBV7-2; D is perhaps TRBD1 (6 bases). Germline loops: CDR1 SGHTA, CDR2 FQGNSA. Trimming stripped 1 base from V and 4 bases from J, with 11 bases between. The CDR3 runs to 14 residues. The DNA for the CDR3 is TGTGCCAGCAGCTTAGGGACAGCCCTATACGAGCAGTACTTC. Translation gives CASSLGTALYEQYF.

The chain joins TRBV27 to TRBJ1-4; possible D gene TRBD1, 5 bases. The CDR3 has 15 residues. Germline values: CDR1 MNHEY, CDR2 SMNVEV (reference sequence). Between the trimmed V and J ends, which lost 0 bases and 8 bases, there was a span of 13 bases. For the CDR3, the DNA is TGTGCCAGCAGTTTATCGGGCCAGGGCCGAGAAAAACTGTTTTTT. It encodes CASSLSGQGREKLFF. The full variable domain, completed using reference TRBV27 and TRBJ1-4, is EAQVTQNPRYLITVTGKKLTVTCSQNMNHEYMSWYRQDPGLGLRQIYYSMNVEVTDKGDVPEGYKVSRKEKRNFPLILESPSPNQTSLYFCASSLSGQGREKLFFGSGTQLSVL.

There are many counts of this clonotype. The V call is TRBV7-2, the J call TRBJ2-1, with a tentative D call TRBD2 (5 bases). The ends were cut back, 1 base at V and 0 bases at J, with 7 bases in the middle. This CDR3 contains 15 residues. Germline V gene sequence: CDR1 SGHTA, CDR2 FQGNSA. The CDR3 sequence: CASSLEGSSYNEQFF. The CDR3 DNA sequence: TGTGCCAGCAGCTTAGAAGGGAGCTCCTACAATGAGCAGTTCTTC. Using reference TRBV7-2 and TRBJ2-1 for the parts outside the CDR3, the full variable domain is GAGVSQSPSNKVTEKGKDVELRCDPISGHTALYWYRQSLGQGLEFLIYFQGNSAPDKSGLPSDRFSAERTGGSVSTLTIQRTQQEDSAVYLCASSLEGSSYNEQFFGPGTRLTVL.

This clonotype was recorded many times. The rearrangement uses TRBV7-9 and TRBJ2-1, with TRBD2 matching 13 bases. Germline assignment: CDR1 SEHNR and CDR2 FQNEAQ (reference sequence). The junction had 3 bases not matched to a gene; V was cut back by 6 bases and J by 7 bases. The CDR3 consists of 14 residues. For the CDR3, the DNA is TGTGCCAGCAGTTTGACTAGCGGGAGGAATGAGCAGTTCTTC. Translating it yields CASSLTSGRNEQFF. The full variable domain, with the rest looked up from reference TRBV7-9 and TRBJ2-1, is DTGVSQNPRHKITKRGQNVTFRCDPISEHNRLYWYRQTLGQGPEFLTYFQNEAQLEKSRLLSDRFSAERPKGSFSTLEIQRTEQGDSAMYLCASSLTSGRNEQFFGPGTRLTVL.

This clonotype has at least ten counts. The chain recombines TRBV10-3 with TRBJ1-3; no definite D call. This CDR3 contains 13 residues. V lost 7 bases and J 3 bases, leaving 10 bases between the germline ends. In germline, CDR1 is ENHRY, CDR2 SYGVKD. The chain's CDR3 is CAIKAEGGNTIYF. DNA for the CDR3: TGTGCCATCAAGGCAGAGGGTGGAAACACCATATATTTT.

V gene TRBV7-9 combines with J gene TRBJ2-5; D remains unclear. This CDR3 comprises 14 residues. V was pared by 2 bases and J by 3 bases, with 10 bases between. The V gene's germline CDR1 is SEHNR and CDR2 FQNEAQ (reference sequence). CDR3 in amino acids: CASSLSRREETQYF. In DNA form, the CDR3 reads TGTGCCAGCAGCTTATCCCGTCGGGAAGAGACCCAGTACTTC.

This clonotype was counted many times. The chain uses TRBV12-3 or TRBV12-4 and TRBJ1-2; D possibly corresponds to TRBD1 (6 bases). This CDR3 comprises 12 residues. V was clipped by 9 bases and J by 2 bases, with 10 bases between them. The CDR3 sequence is CASLRGNYGYTF. The CDR3 DNA sequence: TGTGCCAGTCTCAGGGGAAACTATGGCTACACCTTC.

This clonotype was picked up many times. This chain uses TRBV19 with TRBJ1-4; TRBD1 matches 9 bases. Looked up from germline, CDR1 is LNHDA and CDR2 is SQIVND (reference sequence). The CDR3 runs 15 residues. Trimming at V came to 11 bases and at J to 6 bases, leaving 13 bases not matched to a gene. The CDR3 DNA follows: TGTGCCCACTCATACGGGACAGGGATCCATGAAAAACTGTTTTTT. It encodes CAHSYGTGIHEKLFF.

The CDR3 DNA follows: TGTGCCAGCAGCTTAGTTACGGAGGCTGAAGCTTTCTTT. This encodes CASSLVTEAEAFF. V usage is TRBV7-6 and J usage is TRBJ1-1; D is unclear. Germline CDR1 is SGHVS and CDR2 is FNYEAQ. Trimming removed 1 base at V and 6 bases at J, with 9 bases between. This CDR3 is built from 13 residues. The whole variable domain, remainder taken from reference TRBV7-6 and TRBJ1-1, is GAGVSQSPRYKVTKRGQDVALRCDPISGHVSLYWYRQALGQGPEFLTYFNYEAQQDKSGLPNDRFSAERPEGSISTLTIQRTEQRDSAMYRCASSLVTEAEAFFGQGTRLTVV.

V is TRBV6-2 or TRBV6-3 and J is TRBJ2-1; D tentatively reads TRBD1 or TRBD2 (5 bases each). The CDR3 extends over 16 amino acids. Per the germline V gene, CDR1 is MNHEY and CDR2 is SVGEGT. The V and J ends lost 0 bases and 6 bases respectively, with 15 bases between them. Here the CDR3 reads CASSYSANPGRNEQFF. CDR3 nucleotides: TGTGCCAGCAGTTACTCGGCAAACCCGGGACGCAATGAGCAGTTCTTC.

This clonotype was counted at least ten times. This sequence joins TRBV7-9 and TRBJ2-7, with TRBD1 matching over 9 bases. Germline V CDR1 and CDR2: SEHNR, FQNEAQ (reference sequence). Trimming removed 5 bases from V and 3 bases from J; junction bases left unmatched: 5. This CDR3 is built from 14 residues. The CDR3 region has the DNA TGTGCCAGCAGCACCGGGACAGGGCACTACGAGCAGTACTTC. Translated, it gives CASSTGTGHYEQYF.

This clonotype was recorded only once. A much larger clone lies a single base off, so this may be a read error. The J gene is TRBJ2-4, the V gene TRBV11-2; 12 bases match TRBD2. This CDR3 is built from 19 residues. Germline CDR1 SGHAT, CDR2 FQNNGV. CDR3 sequence: CVSSLDLSASGRASNIQYF. The CDR3 coding sequence is TGTGTCAGCAGCTTAGATCTTTCCGCTAGCGGGAGGGCCTCAAACATTCAGTACTTC.

This clonotype was seen many times. The V and J genes are TRBV20-1 and TRBJ2-3, with TRBD2 matching over 7 bases. J lost 4 bases, V lost 0 bases, and 10 bases had no gene match. The CDR3 has 16 amino acids. The V gene's germline CDR1 is DFQATT and CDR2 SNEGSKA (reference sequence). This chain's CDR3 is CSARDWWEGLADTQYF. The CDR3 DNA reads as TGCAGTGCTAGAGATTGGTGGGAGGGCCTCGCAGATACGCAGTATTTT.

There are many counts of this clonotype. The chain links TRBV5-1 to TRBJ2-7; TRBD1 is a possible D gene (5 bases). This CDR3 has 16 amino acids. Germline CDR1 and CDR2: SGHRS and YFSETQ. Trimming took off 0 bases at V and 6 bases at J, with 19 bases between the two ends. The CDR3 nucleotides are TGCGCCAGCAGCTTGGCCGGCACACCAGGGTCAGGCGAGCAGTACTTC. Its translation is CASSLAGTPGSGEQYF.

CDR3 coding DNA: TGTGCCAGCAGCCGGTCGGTTGCTGGGTCGAAATGGCAGTACTTC. Residues: CASSRSVAGSKWQYF. This chain uses TRBV12-3 or TRBV12-4 with TRBJ2-7; D is unresolved. The CDR3 length is 15 residues. The ends were cut back, 6 bases at V and 9 bases at J, with 24 bases in the middle.

This clonotype was seen ten or more times. J is TRBJ2-7 and V is TRBV6-2 or TRBV6-3, with 7 bases matching TRBD2. V was pared by 2 bases and J by 2 bases, with 6 bases of the junction left unmatched. Per the germline V gene, CDR1 is MNHEY and CDR2 is SVGEGT. This CDR3 spans 15 amino acids. The CDR3 is CASSYRVRGAYEQYF. As DNA, the CDR3 is TGTGCCAGCAGTTACCGGGTCCGGGGGGCCTACGAGCAGTACTTC.